These 25 T cell receptor beta chains share one sample of origin, sequenced in a study of OX40 agonist ivuxolimab in advanced cancers. Libraries were prepared by immunoSEQ multiplex PCR; TCRdb keeps only in-frame clonotypes and omits some of them. Here the sample spans fewer than 85,000 clones, around four fifths being singletons. The material was CD4+ or CD8+ T cells sorted from blood, obtained in a trial of the OX40 agonist ivuxolimab. The receptors here all came from an adult with an advanced solid tumor such as melanoma, head and neck, liver or kidney cancer.

The gene calls are TRBV30 and TRBJ1-5, with D maybe TRBD1 (5 bases). There are 15 residues in the CDR3. Germline V lookup: CDR1 GTSNPN, CDR2 SVGIG (reference sequence). V shed 0 bases and J shed 0 bases, with 9 bases lying between them. CDR3 protein: CAWSVDSRSNQPQHF. CDR3 in DNA: TGTGCCTGGAGTGTTGACAGCCGTAGCAATCAGCCCCAGCATTTT.

The chain combines TRBV7-2 with TRBJ2-2; D might be TRBD1 (6 bases). The CDR3 extends over 14 amino acids. Trimming took off 4 bases at V and 6 bases at J, with 12 bases between the two ends. Per germline, CDR1 SGHTA and CDR2 FQGNSA. In DNA, the CDR3 is TGTGCCAGCAGCTCTCAGGGGTGGGCCGGGGAGCTGTTTTTT. This gives the protein CASSSQGWAGELFF.

The chain has TRBV7-8 and TRBJ1-1, with 7 bases identical to TRBD1. J lost 5 bases, V lost 5 bases, and 11 bases had no gene match. The CDR3 loop spans 15 amino acids. Germline V gene sequence: CDR1 SGHVS, CDR2 FQNEAQ. Here the CDR3 reads CASSLYDRVGTEAFF. CDR3 DNA: TGTGCCAGCAGCCTTTACGACAGGGTCGGAACTGAAGCTTTCTTT.

This clone was seen a few times. V usage is TRBV19 and J usage is TRBJ1-6; 7 bases are a match to TRBD1. Germline CDR1 and CDR2: LNHDA and SQIVND (reference sequence). The CDR3 loop spans 15 amino acids. The ends lost 5 bases at V and 7 bases at J; junction bases unmatched: 8. The CDR3 nucleotides are TGTGCCAGTAGTCCCCCGGCAGGGGGAAATTCACCCCTCCACTTT. Its protein is CASSPPAGGNSPLHF. Full variable domain (rest looked up from reference TRBV19 and TRBJ1-6): DGGITQSPKYLFRKEGQNVTLSCEQNLNHDAMYWYRQDPGQGLRLIYYSQIVNDFQKGDIAEGYSVSREKKESFPLTVTSAQKNPTAFYLCASSPPAGGNSPLHFGNGTRLTVT.

This chain connects TRBV7-3 to TRBJ2-1, with TRBD1 as a possible D gene (6 bases). CDR1 SGHTA and CDR2 FQGTGA come from the germline V gene. The CDR3 consists of 13 residues. V lost 6 bases, J lost 7 bases, and 13 bases lay in between. The CDR3 DNA reads as TGTGCCAGCAGTCCACAGGGAAGGAATGAGCAGTTCTTC. Its protein product is CASSPQGRNEQFF.

V and J are TRBV6-5 and TRBJ2-1; 9 bases match TRBD2. V lost 11 bases to trimming and J lost 9 bases; unmatched junction nucleotides: 14. CDR3 length equals 14 residues. CDR1 and CDR2 (germline): MNHEY, SVGAGI. CDR3 DNA: TGTGCCTGCCGACCTTTCGCGGGGGGGCTTGAGCAGTTCTTC. Its protein product is CACRPFAGGLEQFF.

The DNA of the CDR3 is TGTGCCAGTAGGCCACCGGGGCACCCAGATACGCAGTATTTT. Translating gives CASRPPGHPDTQYF. The gene calls are TRBV19 and TRBJ2-3; D may correspond to TRBD1 or TRBD2 (5 bases each). Germline V gene sequence: CDR1 LNHDA, CDR2 SQIVND (reference sequence). The CDR3 has 14 amino acids. The V and J ends lost 6 bases and 4 bases respectively, with 14 bases between them.

V and J are TRBV5-1 and TRBJ1-1; tentatively, D is TRBD1 (6 bases). The CDR3 is made up of 15 amino acids. Germline CDR1 and CDR2: SGHRS and YFSETQ. Trimming removed 4 bases at V and 4 bases at J, with 17 bases between. The CDR3 coding sequence is TGCGCCAGCAGCCCTTTACAGGGTGGGAGCACTGAAGCTTTCTTT. Protein sequence: CASSPLQGGSTEAFF.

The chain combines TRBV29-1 with TRBJ1-2; D might be TRBD1 (5 bases). The CDR3 loop spans 12 amino acids. Trimming cost V 3 bases and J 4 bases, with 9 bases left between them. In germline, CDR1 is SQVTM, CDR2 ANQGSEA. CDR3 sequence: CSVDGHAYGYTF. The CDR3 nucleotides read TGCAGCGTTGACGGACATGCCTATGGCTACACCTTC.

The chain couples TRBV19 to TRBJ2-2; 7 bases fit TRBD1. CDR3 length: 15 residues. Germline lookup yields CDR1 LNHDA and CDR2 SQIVND (reference sequence). V dropped 4 bases and J dropped 3; count of bases not matched to a gene: 5. CDR3 amino acids: CASSKQGSDTGELFF. DNA for the CDR3: TGTGCCAGTAGTAAACAGGGGTCTGACACCGGGGAGCTGTTTTTT. Based on the CDR3 plus reference TRBV19 and TRBJ2-2, the full variable domain is DGGITQSPKYLFRKEGQNVTLSCEQNLNHDAMYWYRQDPGQGLRLIYYSQIVNDFQKGDIAEGYSVSREKKESFPLTVTSAQKNPTAFYLCASSKQGSDTGELFFGEGSRLTVL.

This clone was recorded only once. V is TRBV11-2 and J is TRBJ2-1; D call uncertain. The CDR3 runs to 11 residues. With 5 bases removed from V and 10 bases from J, the gap between germline ends came to 9 bases. In germline, CDR1 is SGHAT, CDR2 FQNNGV. CDR3 region: CASSQWQEQFF. The CDR3 region has the DNA TGTGCCAGCAGCCAATGGCAAGAGCAGTTCTTC. Using reference TRBV11-2 and TRBJ2-1 for the parts outside the CDR3, the full variable domain is EAGVAQSPRYKIIEKRQSVAFWCNPISGHATLYWYQQILGQGPKLLIQFQNNGVVDDSQLPKDRFSAERLKGVDSTLKIQPAKLEDSAVYLCASSQWQEQFFGPGTRLTVL.

V is TRBV4-1 and J is TRBJ2-1; no clear D gene. V gave up 0 bases and J gave up 10 bases, with 22 bases separating them. The V gene's germline CDR1 is MGHRA and CDR2 YSYEKL. This CDR3 is built from 17 residues. The CDR3 here is CASSQDGPPYRVVEQFF. As DNA, the CDR3 is TGCGCCAGCAGCCAAGACGGCCCTCCGTATAGAGTTGTGGAGCAGTTCTTC.

This clone has at least ten counts. The rearrangement links TRBV19 to TRBJ2-2; 7 bases fit TRBD1. The CDR3 contains 14 residues. Losses at the gene ends were 7 bases for V and 4 bases for J; bases not matched to a gene: 6. Germline assignment: CDR1 LNHDA and CDR2 SQIVND (reference sequence). DNA for the CDR3: TGTGCCAGTATAGGGACAGAGGGCACCGGGGAGCTGTTTTTT. It translates to CASIGTEGTGELFF.

This chain connects TRBV11-3 to TRBJ2-3; D possibly corresponds to TRBD2 (5 bases). Germline V gives CDR1 SGHNT, CDR2 YENEEA. V was clipped by 1 base and J by 2 bases, with 7 bases between them. This CDR3 comprises 14 residues. The CDR3 loop is CASSLGRATDTQYF. The DNA of the CDR3 is TGTGCCAGCAGCTTAGGGCGGGCCACAGATACGCAGTATTTT. The full variable domain, with the rest looked up from reference TRBV11-3 and TRBJ2-3, is EAGVVQSPRYKIIEKKQPVAFWCNPISGHNTLYWYLQNLGQGPELLIRYENEEAVDDSQLPKDRFSAERLKGVDSTLKIQPAELGDSAVYLCASSLGRATDTQYFGPGTRLTVL.

This clone was seen more than once but under ten times. The genes are TRBV15 and TRBJ2-3; 7 nucleotides match TRBD2. The germline gives CDR1 LNHNV, CDR2 YYDKDF (reference sequence). The V segment lost 0 bases and the J segment 11 bases; nucleotides outside the gene matches: 5. The CDR3 runs 13 residues. CDR3 coding DNA: TGTGCCACCAGCAGAGATCCCCTAGCGGTGCAGTATTTT. Its protein is CATSRDPLAVQYF.

This sequence joins TRBV5-1 and TRBJ2-3; TRBD2 aligns across 12 bases. CDR3 size: 20 residues. Trimming removed 3 bases from V and 1 base from J; junction bases left unmatched: 15. The germline V gene encodes CDR1 SGHRS and CDR2 YFSETQ. This CDR3 is CASSSTPLSTSGGRTDTQYF. The CDR3 bases are TGCGCCAGCAGCTCGACCCCTCTTTCGACTAGCGGGGGACGCACAGATACGCAGTATTTT. Drawing the rest from reference TRBV5-1 and TRBJ2-3, the complete variable domain is KAGVTQTPRYLIKTRGQQVTLSCSPISGHRSVSWYQQTPGQGLQFLFEYFSETQRNKGNFPGRFSGRQFSNSRSEMNVSTLELGDSALYLCASSSTPLSTSGGRTDTQYFGPGTRLTVL.

The chain recombines TRBV5-8 with TRBJ2-5; TRBD1 matches at 8 bases. The DNA matches TRBJ2-7 better at its end, which makes the J call doubtful. The germline V gene encodes CDR1 SGHTS and CDR2 YDEGEE. The CDR3 totals 14 residues. The CDR3 spells CASSVQGGNYEQYF. In nucleotides, the CDR3 is TGTGCCAGCAGCGTACAGGGGGGAAACTACGAGCAGTACTTC.

This sequence joins TRBV5-1 and TRBJ2-5; no firm D call. The J call is in doubt because the DNA end fits TRBJ2-7 better. CDR3 length: 13 residues. Germline values: CDR1 SGHRS, CDR2 YFSETQ. CDR3 sequence reads: CASSLEGDYEQYF. CDR3 coding DNA: TGCGCCAGCAGCTTGGAAGGTGACTACGAGCAGTACTTC.

The chain uses TRBV7-2 and TRBJ2-3; D is perhaps TRBD2 (5 bases). The CDR3 runs to 16 residues. Trimming pared 3 bases from V and 1 base from J, leaving 14 bases between. Germline V gene data show CDR1 as SGHTA and CDR2 as FQGNSA. CDR3 DNA sequence: TGTGCCAGCAGCTTTAGCGTCCCACCAGGCACAGATACGCAGTATTTT. Translation: CASSFSVPPGTDTQYF.

This rearrangement joins TRBV6-1 to TRBJ1-2, with 7 bases identical to TRBD1. The V segment lost 2 bases and the J segment 5 bases; nucleotides outside the gene matches: 11. Germline CDR1 and CDR2: MNHNS and SASEGT. The length of the CDR3 is 16 residues. The CDR3 loop reads CASSEWRAGTAYGYTF. Written as DNA, the CDR3 is TGTGCCAGCAGTGAATGGAGGGCCGGGACAGCTTATGGCTACACCTTC.

The rearrangement links TRBV30 to TRBJ1-4, with 8 nucleotides matching TRBD1. The germline V gene has CDR1 GTSNPN and CDR2 SVGIG (reference sequence). The length of the CDR3 is 13 residues. Unmatched junction bases numbered 4, after V lost 5 bases and J lost 5 bases. The CDR3 nucleotides read TGTGCCTGGCAGCAGGGGGCGAATGAAAAACTGTTTTTT. Translating gives CAWQQGANEKLFF.

The chain links TRBV6-5 to TRBJ2-3, with TRBD2 matching 9 bases. The CDR3 loop spans 15 amino acids. Per germline, CDR1 MNHEY and CDR2 SVGAGI. V was pared by 5 bases and J by 9 bases, with 12 bases of the junction left unmatched. The CDR3 here is CASSSSRAGGRTQYF. Here the CDR3 DNA reads TGTGCCAGCAGTAGTAGCAGGGCGGGAGGGCGGACGCAGTATTTT.

The chain uses TRBV5-1 and TRBJ1-5; D perhaps matches TRBD1 (6 bases). Germline CDR1 SGHRS, CDR2 YFSETQ. The CDR3 loop spans 14 amino acids. Trimming cost V 1 base and J 3 bases, with 8 bases left between them. The CDR3: CASSLTGYNQPQHF. CDR3 bases: TGCGCCAGCAGCTTGACAGGGTACAATCAGCCCCAGCATTTT.

The rearrangement links TRBV19 to TRBJ2-1; 7 positions agree with TRBD2. The CDR3 consists of 17 residues. Germline V gene sequence: CDR1 LNHDA, CDR2 SQIVND (reference sequence). The junction had 10 bases not matched to a gene; V was cut back by 5 bases and J by 0 bases. In nucleotides, the CDR3 is TGTGCCAGTAGTCCACGACTAGCCCAGAGCTCCTACAATGAGCAGTTCTTC. Translating it yields CASSPRLAQSSYNEQFF.

This clone was picked up one time. The J gene is TRBJ2-5, the V gene TRBV7-9, with D uncertain. Germline V gene lookup returns CDR1 SEHNR and CDR2 FQNEAQ (reference sequence). Trimming pared 1 base from V and 5 bases from J, leaving 11 bases between. There are 14 residues in the CDR3. Here the CDR3 reads CASSLGELGETQYF. The DNA of the CDR3 is TGTGCCAGCAGCTTAGGGGAACTGGGGGAGACCCAGTACTTC. Drawing the rest from reference TRBV7-9 and TRBJ2-5, the complete variable domain is DTGVSQNPRHKITKRGQNVTFRCDPISEHNRLYWYRQTLGQGPEFLTYFQNEAQLEKSRLLSDRFSAERPKGSFSTLEIQRTEQGDSAMYLCASSLGELGETQYFGPGTRLLVL.